A single T cell receptor beta chain is shown here with its context. Its antigen is undetermined. The data originate from a study of tumor and adjacent non-tumor tissue in lung cancer. As for the study in general: Histology: about a dozen adenocarcinoma, a couple of squamous cell carcinoma, 1 small cell lung cancer. Each sample yielded approximately 4.2 million productive TCRbeta reads on average. Stage I to III disease affected approximately 11 men and about 5 women aged about 30 to 85. Study-wide points: Patients with more diverse tumor TCRs had worse survival.

The template was RNA from unsorted bulk tissue. The library came from three nested PCR rounds adapted from ARM-PCR protocols. TCRdb re-analysed the multiplex PCR reads in MiXCR, keeping a single row per CDR3 protein. This table holds around 210,000 distinct CDR3 sequences, about 71% found once. Sequencing was done on a sample of lung tumor tissue. The sequence derives from a man aged 60-69 years with non-small cell lung cancer.

In nucleotides, the CDR3 is TGTGCCAGCAGCTTAGATCAATTCAATTCGTATCCCTACGAGCAGTACTTC. This sequence encodes CASSLDQFNSYPYEQYF. This chain joins TRBV11-2 and TRBJ2-7; no firm D call. The CDR3 length is 17 residues. CDR1 and CDR2 from the germline V gene are SGHAT and FQNNGV. The V end was cut by 0 bases, the J end by 2 bases, with 17 bases between.